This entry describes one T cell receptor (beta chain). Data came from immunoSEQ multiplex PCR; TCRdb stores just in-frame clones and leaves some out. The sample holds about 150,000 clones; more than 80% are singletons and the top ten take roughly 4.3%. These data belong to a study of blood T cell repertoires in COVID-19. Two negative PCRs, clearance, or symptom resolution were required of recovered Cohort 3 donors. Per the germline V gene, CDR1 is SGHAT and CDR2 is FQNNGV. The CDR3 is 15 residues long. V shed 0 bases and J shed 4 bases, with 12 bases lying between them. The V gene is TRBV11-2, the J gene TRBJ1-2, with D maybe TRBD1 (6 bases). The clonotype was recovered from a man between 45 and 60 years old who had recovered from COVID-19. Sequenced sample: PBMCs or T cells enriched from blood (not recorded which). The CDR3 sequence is CASSLDQGHIYGYTF. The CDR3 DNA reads TGTGCCAGCAGCTTAGATCAGGGACACATCTATGGCTACACCTTC.